This section outlines one T cell receptor (beta chain) sequence together with its context. The target antigen is unknown. The entry originates in a study of Tregs in tolerant kidney transplant recipients. The study's findings and limits: Donor-specific Treg expansion exceeded global Treg expansion in tolerant patients, suggesting antigen drive. Biological reproducibility was not directly addressed, but technical replication error appeared minimal. Activated donor B cell expansion appeared to reveal the most relevant donor-specific TCRbeta repertoire.

The CDR3 has 11 amino acids. In germline, CDR1 is SGHTA, CDR2 FQGNSA. V shed 5 bases and J shed 8 bases, with 7 bases lying between them. Profiled with immunoSEQ multiplex PCR; TCRdb holds only in-frame clones, not every one. The table has over 70,000 clones, 91% seen once. Mixed chimerism was transient after nonmyeloablative marrow transplants from related graft donors. CD4+CD25+CD127- Tregs, CD4+CD25- non-Tregs, CD4 and CD8 cells were sorted. The origin of this receptor is a human patient who received a combined kidney and bone marrow transplant. Some T cells may be transferred from the graft donor. Sequencing was performed on CD4+ T cells from blood (PBMCs), taken 24 months after the transplant. The chain couples TRBV7-2 to TRBJ2-1; D is unclear. The CDR3 spells CASSVGYEQFF. The CDR3 DNA is TGTGCCAGCAGCGTGGGCTATGAGCAGTTCTTC. Using reference TRBV7-2 and TRBJ2-1 for the parts outside the CDR3, the full variable domain is GAGVSQSPSNKVTEKGKDVELRCDPISGHTALYWYRQSLGQGLEFLIYFQGNSAPDKSGLPSDRFSAERTGGSVSTLTIQRTQQEDSAVYLCASSVGYEQFFGPGTRLTVL.